Listed below are T cell receptor beta chains from one sample, sequenced in a study of blood T cell repertoires in COVID-19. This table comes from immunoSEQ multiplex PCR, and its TCRdb copy is limited to in-frame clones, with some not included. The table has about 30,000 clones, 80% seen once; the top ten hold roughly half. Sequencing was carried out using peripheral blood. The receptors derive from a woman aged 70-85 years with acute or convalescent COVID-19. Both conserved end residues are part of each CDR3. The order of the fields is V gene, D gene, clone size, J gene, CDR3 protein, CDR3 DNA. D genes are given only for firm matches. The listing skips clone size in some rows; elsewhere it reads once, few, many or a size class.

>TRBV19|TRBD2|-|TRBJ2-7
CASSIDASGSSYEQYF
TGTGCCAGTAGTATAGATGCTAGCGGGAGCTCCTACGAGCAGTACTTC
>TRBV6-5|-|-|TRBJ1-2
CASSYTRGGGYGGYTF
TGTGCCAGCAGTTACACAAGGGGGGGCGGGTATGGTGGCTACACCTTC
>TRBV4-2|TRBD1|-|TRBJ2-7
CASSQESWDRIPYEQYF
TGTGCCAGCAGCCAAGAGTCCTGGGACAGGATTCCCTACGAGCAGTACTTC
>TRBV5-5|TRBD1|-|TRBJ2-7
CASSLDAGQGAYEQYF
TGTGCCAGCAGCTTGGACGCGGGACAGGGGGCCTACGAGCAGTACTTC
>TRBV9|TRBD1|-|TRBJ1-4
CASSDSRTGAGEKLFF
TGTGCCAGCAGCGACTCCAGGACAGGGGCGGGGGAAAAACTGTTTTTT
>TRBV5-1|TRBD1|-|TRBJ1-1
CASSLQGQAGTEAFF
TGCGCCAGCAGCCTCCAGGGACAGGCGGGCACTGAAGCTTTCTTT
>TRBV9|-|-|TRBJ2-7
CASSVDDLDIPSYEQYF
TGTGCCAGCAGCGTAGACGATTTGGACATACCATCCTACGAGCAGTACTTC
>TRBV19|TRBD1|-|TRBJ1-3
CASSSQQGLIGNTIYF
TGTGCCAGTAGTAGTCAACAGGGGCTCATCGGAAACACCATATATTTT
>TRBV28|-|-|TRBJ2-7
CASRSGNLVEQYF
TGTGCCAGCAGATCCGGGAACCTGGTCGAGCAGTACTTC
>TRBV30|-|-|TRBJ2-2
CAWSPQFQLFF
TGTGCCTGGAGTCCCCAATTTCAGCTGTTTTTT
>TRBV4-1|-|-|TRBJ2-2
CASSQAQNTGELFF
TGCGCCAGCAGCCAAGCCCAGAACACCGGGGAGCTGTTTTTT
>TRBV24-1|TRBD2|-|TRBJ2-2
CATSDSGRLYTGELFF
TGTGCCACCAGTGATAGCGGGAGGTTGTACACCGGGGAGCTGTTTTTT
>TRBV27|-|few|TRBJ2-3
CASTSGKSDTQYF
TGTGCCAGCACGTCAGGGAAGTCAGATACGCAGTATTTT
>TRBV5-1|TRBD2|-|TRBJ2-7
CASSFGTSGRFNEQYF
TGCGCCAGCAGCTTCGGGACTAGCGGGAGATTCAACGAGCAGTACTTC
>TRBV5-4|-|-|TRBJ1-3
CASSFQGLGGNTIYF
TGTGCCAGCAGCTTCCAGGGGCTGGGAGGAAACACCATATATTTT
>TRBV7-6|TRBD2|-|TRBJ2-5
CASSRRTSQETQYF
TGTGCCAGCAGCCGACGGACTAGCCAAGAGACCCAGTACTTC
>TRBV6-5|-|-|TRBJ2-2
CASSYRGGELFF
TGTGCCAGCAGTTACAGGGGCGGGGAGCTGTTTTTT
>TRBV2|-|-|TRBJ2-5
CASSAPRGRRETQYF
TGTGCCAGCAGTGCTCCGCGGGGCCGCCGGGAGACCCAGTACTTC
>TRBV6-5|TRBD1|-|TRBJ1-1
CASTQGLAYTEAFF
TGTGCCAGCACACAGGGGTTGGCTTACACTGAAGCTTTCTTT
>TRBV4-2|-|-|TRBJ2-1
CASSHLRPLYYNEQFF
TGTGCCAGCAGCCATCTGCGCCCGTTGTATTACAATGAGCAGTTCTTC
>TRBV6-2/TRBV6-3|TRBD1|-|TRBJ1-1
CASSQPLWDSSNTEAFF
TGTGCCAGCAGCCAACCTCTTTGGGACAGCTCAAACACTGAAGCTTTCTTT
>TRBV28|-|medium-sized|TRBJ1-5
CASDTWGGGQPQHF
TGTGCCAGCGACACTTGGGGAGGAGGTCAGCCCCAGCATTTT
>TRBV7-8|TRBD2|-|TRBJ2-4
CASSPGTSGTAYIAKNIQYF
TGTGCCAGCAGCCCAGGGACTAGCGGAACGGCCTACATAGCCAAAAACATTCAGTACTTC
>TRBV2|-|once|TRBJ1-5
CASSENLAGSRQPQHF
TGTGCCAGCAGTGAGAACTTGGCAGGATCACGGCAGCCCCAGCATTTT
>TRBV9|-|-|TRBJ2-5
CASSAGGSQETQYF
TGTGCCAGCAGCGCTGGAGGATCTCAAGAGACCCAGTACTTC
>TRBV6-1|-|-|TRBJ2-5
CASSEAREHYF
TGTGCCAGCAGTGAAGCCAGGGAACACTACTTC
>TRBV15|TRBD2|-|TRBJ2-3
CATSRDIAGDTDTQYF
TGTGCCACCAGCAGAGATATTGCGGGGGATACAGATACGCAGTATTTT
>TRBV28|-|-|TRBJ1-2
CASRGRTALSNYGYTF
TGTGCCAGCCGGGGAAGGACAGCCCTCTCTAACTATGGCTACACCTTC
>TRBV4-3|TRBD2|-|TRBJ2-2
CASSPGLAGAFTGELFF
TGCGCCAGCAGCCCGGGACTAGCGGGAGCCTTTACCGGGGAGCTGTTTTTT
>TRBV18|TRBD2|-|TRBJ2-3
CASSRTSAGGGDTQYF
TGTGCCAGCTCAAGAACCTCCGCGGGAGGCGGGGATACGCAGTATTTT
>TRBV12-3/TRBV12-4|-|-|TRBJ1-5
CASSLEEGRPQHF
TGTGCCAGCAGTTTAGAAGAAGGGAGGCCCCAGCATTTT
>TRBV5-1|-|-|TRBJ1-6
CASSSSQGFNSPLHF
TGCGCCAGCAGCTCCTCTCAGGGATTTAATTCACCCCTCCACTTT
>TRBV5-1|TRBD1|-|TRBJ1-1
CASSLRQGANGEAFF
TGCGCCAGCAGCCTAAGACAGGGGGCGAATGGTGAAGCTTTCTTT
>TRBV3-1/TRBV3-2|TRBD1|-|TRBJ1-6
CASSQALGQGAVNSPLHF
TGTGCCAGCAGCCAGGCCCTGGGACAGGGGGCTGTTAATTCACCCCTCCACTTT
>TRBV14|-|-|TRBJ2-7
CASSQRPGLGYEQYF
TGTGCCAGCAGCCAAAGACCGGGACTTGGCTACGAGCAGTACTTC
>TRBV12-5|-|-|TRBJ1-1
CASGASQGMNTEAFF
TGTGCTAGTGGTGCCTCACAGGGCATGAACACTGAAGCTTTCTTT
>TRBV9|-|-|TRBJ1-6
CASSVDGFSPLHF
TGTGCCAGCAGCGTAGATGGCTTTTCACCCCTCCACTTT
>TRBV7-8|TRBD2|-|TRBJ2-3
CASSSLGERGIDTQYF
TGTGCCAGCAGCTCCTTGGGCGAGCGGGGGATAGATACGCAGTATTTT
>TRBV2|TRBD1|-|TRBJ2-1
CASSVGQGTNEQFF
TGTGCCAGCAGTGTAGGACAGGGAACCAATGAGCAGTTCTTC
>TRBV6-2/TRBV6-3|TRBD1|-|TRBJ2-5
CASSYLDREETQYF
TGTGCCAGCAGTTACTTGGACAGGGAAGAGACCCAGTACTTC
>TRBV6-5|-|-|TRBJ1-2
CASSPDSNYGYTF
TGTGCCAGCAGTCCGGACAGTAACTATGGCTACACCTTC
>TRBV6-6|-|-|TRBJ2-3
CASSHSVGADTQYF
TGTGCCAGCAGTCACTCAGTAGGGGCAGATACGCAGTATTTT
>TRBV10-3|TRBD1|few|TRBJ1-1
CAIREPTGTNTEAFF
TGTGCCATCAGGGAACCGACAGGGACGAACACTGAAGCTTTCTTT
>TRBV2|TRBD2|few|TRBJ2-1
CASRPLAGSYNEQFF
TGTGCCAGCAGACCCCTAGCGGGGTCCTACAATGAGCAGTTCTTC
>TRBV11-2|TRBD2|-|TRBJ2-3
CASSPRLAEKADTQYF
TGTGCCAGCAGCCCTCGACTAGCGGAGAAAGCAGATACGCAGTATTTT
>TRBV27|TRBD1|-|TRBJ2-5
CASNPGQGEKETQYF
TGTGCCAGCAATCCGGGACAGGGGGAAAAAGAGACCCAGTACTTC
>TRBV28|TRBD2|-|TRBJ2-7
CASSILAGAASYEQYF
TGTGCCAGCAGTATCCTAGCGGGAGCGGCCTCCTACGAGCAGTACTTC
>TRBV2|-|-|TRBJ2-7
CASLLEGVSYEQYF
TGTGCCAGTCTGCTTGAGGGTGTCTCCTACGAGCAGTACTTC
>TRBV9|TRBD2|-|TRBJ2-7
CASSALPVGGADEQYF
TGTGCCAGCAGCGCCCTTCCGGTGGGAGGGGCCGACGAGCAGTACTTC
>TRBV28|TRBD1|-|TRBJ2-3
CAIQGGSTDTQYF
TGTGCCATACAGGGGGGTAGCACAGATACGCAGTATTTT